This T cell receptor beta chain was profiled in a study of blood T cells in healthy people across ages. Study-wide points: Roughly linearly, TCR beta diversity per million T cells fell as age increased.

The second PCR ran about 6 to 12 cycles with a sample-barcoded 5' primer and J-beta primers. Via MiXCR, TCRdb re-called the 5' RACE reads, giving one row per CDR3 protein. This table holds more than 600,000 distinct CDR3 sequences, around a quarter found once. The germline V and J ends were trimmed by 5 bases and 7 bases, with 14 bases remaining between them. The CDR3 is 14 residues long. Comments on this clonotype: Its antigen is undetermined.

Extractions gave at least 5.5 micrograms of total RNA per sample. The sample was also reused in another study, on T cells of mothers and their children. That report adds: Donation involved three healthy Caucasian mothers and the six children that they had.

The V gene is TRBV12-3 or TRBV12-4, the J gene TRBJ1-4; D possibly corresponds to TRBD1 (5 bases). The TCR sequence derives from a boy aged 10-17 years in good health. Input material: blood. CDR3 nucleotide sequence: TGTGCCAGCAGTAACCGGGGCAGGAGTGAAAAACTGTTTTTT. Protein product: CASSNRGRSEKLFF.